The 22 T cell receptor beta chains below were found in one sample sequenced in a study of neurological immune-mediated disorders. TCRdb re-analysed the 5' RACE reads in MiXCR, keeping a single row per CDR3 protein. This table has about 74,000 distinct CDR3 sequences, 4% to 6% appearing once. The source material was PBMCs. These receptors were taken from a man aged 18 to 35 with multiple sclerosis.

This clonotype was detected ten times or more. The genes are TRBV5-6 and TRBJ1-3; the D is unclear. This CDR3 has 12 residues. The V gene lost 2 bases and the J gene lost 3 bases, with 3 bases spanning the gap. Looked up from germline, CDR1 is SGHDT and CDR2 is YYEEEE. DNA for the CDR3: TGTGCCAGCAGCTTATATGGAAACACCATATATTTT. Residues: CASSLYGNTIYF. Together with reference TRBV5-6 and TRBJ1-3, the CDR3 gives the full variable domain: DAGVTQSPTHLIKTRGQQVTLRCSPKSGHDTVSWYQQALGQGPQFIFQYYEEEERQRGNFPDRFSGHQFPNYSSELNVNALLLGDSALYLCASSLYGNTIYFGEGSWLTVV.

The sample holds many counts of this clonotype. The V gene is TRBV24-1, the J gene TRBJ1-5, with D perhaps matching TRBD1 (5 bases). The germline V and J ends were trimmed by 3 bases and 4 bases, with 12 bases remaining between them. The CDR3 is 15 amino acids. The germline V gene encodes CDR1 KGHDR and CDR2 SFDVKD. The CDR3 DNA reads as TGTGCCACCAGTGATAATTTCGGGGCTAATCAGCCCCAGCATTTT. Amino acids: CATSDNFGANQPQHF.

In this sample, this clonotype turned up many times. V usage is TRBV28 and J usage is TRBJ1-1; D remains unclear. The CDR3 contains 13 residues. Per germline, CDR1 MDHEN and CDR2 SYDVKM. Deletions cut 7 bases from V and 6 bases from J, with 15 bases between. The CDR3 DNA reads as TGTGCCAGCAACTCCCAAACCCGATCTGAAGCTTTCTTT. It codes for CASNSQTRSEAFF.

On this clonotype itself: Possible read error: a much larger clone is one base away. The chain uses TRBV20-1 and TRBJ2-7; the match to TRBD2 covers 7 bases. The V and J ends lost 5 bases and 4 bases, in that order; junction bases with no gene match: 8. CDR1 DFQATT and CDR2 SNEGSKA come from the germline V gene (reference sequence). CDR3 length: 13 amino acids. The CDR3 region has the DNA TGCAGTGCTGAGACCCGACTAGCATACGAGCAGTACTTC. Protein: CSAETRLAYEQYF.

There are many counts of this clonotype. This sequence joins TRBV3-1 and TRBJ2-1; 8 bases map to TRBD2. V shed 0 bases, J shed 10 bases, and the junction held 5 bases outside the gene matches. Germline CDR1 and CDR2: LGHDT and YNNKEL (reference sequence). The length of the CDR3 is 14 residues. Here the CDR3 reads CASSQDGGAREQFF. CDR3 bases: TGTGCCAGCAGCCAAGACGGGGGGGCCAGGGAGCAGTTCTTC.

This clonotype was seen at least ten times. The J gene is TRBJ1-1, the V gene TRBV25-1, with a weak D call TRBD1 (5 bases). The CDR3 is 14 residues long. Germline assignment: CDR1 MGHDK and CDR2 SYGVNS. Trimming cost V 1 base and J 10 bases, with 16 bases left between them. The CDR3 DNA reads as TGTGCCAGCAGTGAATCGGGAGACAGAATTCGAGCTTTCTTT. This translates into CASSESGDRIRAFF.

Here the CDR3 reads CASRLAGTTTTDTQYF. CDR3 in DNA: TGTGCCAGCAGACTCGCCGGGACAACGACCACAGATACGCAGTATTTT. J is TRBJ2-3 and V is TRBV5-6, with TRBD1 as a possible D gene (6 bases). CDR3 length: 16 amino acids. Germline CDR1 reads SGHDT; CDR2 reads YYEEEE. Trimming cost V 5 bases and J 2 bases, with 18 bases left between them.

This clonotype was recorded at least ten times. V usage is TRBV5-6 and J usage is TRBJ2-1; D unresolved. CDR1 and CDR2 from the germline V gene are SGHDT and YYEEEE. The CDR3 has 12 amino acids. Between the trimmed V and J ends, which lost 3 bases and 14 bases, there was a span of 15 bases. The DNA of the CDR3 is TGTGCCAGCAGCTCCTATATCCTAGAGGAGTTCTTC. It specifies CASSSYILEEFF.

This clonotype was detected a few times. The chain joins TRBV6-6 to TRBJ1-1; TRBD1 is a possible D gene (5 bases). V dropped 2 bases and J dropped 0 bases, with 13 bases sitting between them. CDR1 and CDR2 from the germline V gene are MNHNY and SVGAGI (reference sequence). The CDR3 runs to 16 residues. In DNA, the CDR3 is TGTGCCAGCAGTTACGGGACGATATCCATGAACACTGAAGCTTTCTTT. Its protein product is CASSYGTISMNTEAFF.

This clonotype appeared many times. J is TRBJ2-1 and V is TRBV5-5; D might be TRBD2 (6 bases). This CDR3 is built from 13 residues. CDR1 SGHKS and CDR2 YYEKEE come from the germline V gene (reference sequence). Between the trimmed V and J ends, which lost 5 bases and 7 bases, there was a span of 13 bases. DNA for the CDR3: TGTGCCAGCAGGGAGAATGCGGGGAATGAGCAGTTCTTC. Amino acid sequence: CASRENAGNEQFF.

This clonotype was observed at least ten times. CDR3 bases: TGCAGTGCCCCGGACAGGGCCACCGGGGAGCTGTTTTTT. The encoded protein is CSAPDRATGELFF. V usage is TRBV20-1 and J usage is TRBJ2-2; 8 bases match TRBD1. The V and J ends lost 6 bases and 4 bases, in that order; junction bases with no gene match: 4. The germline CDR1 and CDR2 sequences are DFQATT and SNEGSKA (reference sequence). The CDR3 length is 13 residues.

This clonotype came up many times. CDR3 protein: CRGSGAHNEQFF. The CDR3 coding sequence is TGCAGAGGCAGCGGGGCCCACAATGAGCAGTTCTTC. The chain uses TRBV20-1 and TRBJ2-1; 7 positions match TRBD2. From germline, CDR1 is DFQATT and CDR2 SNEGSKA (reference sequence). This CDR3 contains 12 residues.

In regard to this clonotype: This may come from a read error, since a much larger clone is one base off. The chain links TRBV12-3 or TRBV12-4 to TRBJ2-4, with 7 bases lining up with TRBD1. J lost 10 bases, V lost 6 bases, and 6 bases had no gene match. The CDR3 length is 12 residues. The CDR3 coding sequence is TGTGCCAGCAGCCGGGACAGAAAAATTCAGTACTTC. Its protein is CASSRDRKIQYF.

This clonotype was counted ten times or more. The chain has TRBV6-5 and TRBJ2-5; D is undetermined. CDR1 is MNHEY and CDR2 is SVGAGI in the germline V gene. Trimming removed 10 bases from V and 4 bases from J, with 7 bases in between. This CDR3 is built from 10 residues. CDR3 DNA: TGTGCCACCTTTAGAGAGACCCAGTACTTC. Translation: CATFRETQYF.

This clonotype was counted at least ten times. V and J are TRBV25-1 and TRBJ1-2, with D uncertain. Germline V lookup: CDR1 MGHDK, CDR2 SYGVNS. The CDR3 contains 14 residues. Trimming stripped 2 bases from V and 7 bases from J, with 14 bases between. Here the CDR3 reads CASSEPAKGGGYTF. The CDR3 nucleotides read TGTGCCAGCAGTGAACCGGCAAAGGGTGGTGGCTACACCTTC.

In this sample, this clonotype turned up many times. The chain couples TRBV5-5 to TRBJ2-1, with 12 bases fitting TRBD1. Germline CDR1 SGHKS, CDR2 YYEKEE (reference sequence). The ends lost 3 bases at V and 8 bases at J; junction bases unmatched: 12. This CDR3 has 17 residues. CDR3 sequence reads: CASSSGIPGQGADEQFF. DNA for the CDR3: TGTGCCAGCAGCTCTGGCATCCCGGGACAGGGGGCTGATGAGCAGTTCTTC.

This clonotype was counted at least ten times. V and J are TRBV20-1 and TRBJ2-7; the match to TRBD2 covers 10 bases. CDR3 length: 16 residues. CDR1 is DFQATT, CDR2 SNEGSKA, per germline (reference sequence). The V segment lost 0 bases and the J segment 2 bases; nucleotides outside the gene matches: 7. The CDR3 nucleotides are TGCAGTGCTAGAGATGGTGAGCGGGAGGGTACCTACGAGCAGTACTTC. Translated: CSARDGEREGTYEQYF.

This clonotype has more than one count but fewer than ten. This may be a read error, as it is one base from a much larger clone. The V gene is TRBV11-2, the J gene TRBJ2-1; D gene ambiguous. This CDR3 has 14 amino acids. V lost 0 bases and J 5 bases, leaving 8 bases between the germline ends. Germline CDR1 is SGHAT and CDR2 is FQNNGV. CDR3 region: CASSLDIANNEQFF. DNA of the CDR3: TGTGCCAGCAGCTTAGATATCGCAAACAATGAGCAGTTCTTC.

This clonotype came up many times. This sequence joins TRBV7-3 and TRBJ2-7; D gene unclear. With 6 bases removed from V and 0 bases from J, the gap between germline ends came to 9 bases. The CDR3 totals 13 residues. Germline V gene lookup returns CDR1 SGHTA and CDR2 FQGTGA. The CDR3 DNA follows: TGTGCCAGCAGTCCAGGCGACTCCTACGAGCAGTACTTC. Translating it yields CASSPGDSYEQYF.

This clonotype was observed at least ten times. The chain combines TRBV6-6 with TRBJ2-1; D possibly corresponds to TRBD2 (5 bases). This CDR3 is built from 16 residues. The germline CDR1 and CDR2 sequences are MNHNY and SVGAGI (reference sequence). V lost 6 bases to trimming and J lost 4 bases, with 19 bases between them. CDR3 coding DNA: TGTGCCAGCAGCCCCCTGGGAACCGGAGGATACAATGAGCAGTTCTTC. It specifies CASSPLGTGGYNEQFF.

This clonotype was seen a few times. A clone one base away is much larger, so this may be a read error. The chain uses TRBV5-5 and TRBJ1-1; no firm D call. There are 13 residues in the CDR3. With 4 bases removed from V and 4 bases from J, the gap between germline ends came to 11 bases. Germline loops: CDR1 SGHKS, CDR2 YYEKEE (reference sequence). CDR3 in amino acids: CASSLGKGTEAFF. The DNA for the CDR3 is TGTGCCAGCAGCCTGGGAAAGGGCACTGAAGCTTTCTTT.

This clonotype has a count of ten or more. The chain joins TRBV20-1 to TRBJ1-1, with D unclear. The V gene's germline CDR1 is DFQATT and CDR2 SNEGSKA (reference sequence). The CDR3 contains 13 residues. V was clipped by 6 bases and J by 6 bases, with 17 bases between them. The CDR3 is CSAPPVGTAEAFF. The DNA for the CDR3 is TGCAGTGCCCCCCCGGTGGGAACGGCTGAAGCTTTCTTT.